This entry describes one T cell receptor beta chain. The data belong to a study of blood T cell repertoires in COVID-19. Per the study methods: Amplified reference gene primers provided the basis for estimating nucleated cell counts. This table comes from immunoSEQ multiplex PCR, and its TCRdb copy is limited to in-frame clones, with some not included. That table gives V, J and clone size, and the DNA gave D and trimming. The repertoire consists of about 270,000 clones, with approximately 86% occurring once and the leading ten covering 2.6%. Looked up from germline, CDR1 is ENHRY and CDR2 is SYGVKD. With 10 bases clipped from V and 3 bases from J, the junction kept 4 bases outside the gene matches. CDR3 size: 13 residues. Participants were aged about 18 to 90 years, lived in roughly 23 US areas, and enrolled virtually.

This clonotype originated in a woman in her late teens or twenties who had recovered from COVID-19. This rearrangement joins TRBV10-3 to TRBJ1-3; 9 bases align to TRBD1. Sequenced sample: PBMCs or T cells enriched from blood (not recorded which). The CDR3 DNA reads TGTGCCAACCGGGACAGGGATGGAAACACCATATATTTT. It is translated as CANRDRDGNTIYF.